This TCR beta chain was sequenced in a study of cytomegalovirus exposure and HLA in healthy donors. This CDR3 spans 16 amino acids. The germline V gene encodes CDR1 SGDLS and CDR2 YYNGEE. V lost 3 bases, J lost 7 bases, and 10 bases stayed unmatched. 60 Vbeta and 13 Jbeta primers were used in PCR. TCRdb keeps only in-frame clones here, not all; method: immunoSEQ multiplex PCR. The table has around 160,000 clones, 78% seen once. The TCR comes from a male donor in good health and CMV-seronegative. Material for sequencing was PBMCs. J is TRBJ2-1 and V is TRBV9; TRBD2 aligns across 10 bases. The CDR3 sequence is CASSASSGGRWNEQFF. CDR3 coding DNA: TGTGCCAGCAGCGCAAGTAGCGGGGGGCGGTGGAATGAGCAGTTCTTC. The full variable domain, its missing parts supplied by reference TRBV9 and TRBJ2-1, is DSGVTQTPKHLITATGQRVTLRCSPRSGDLSVYWYQQSLDQGLQFLIQYYNGEERAKGNILERFSAQQFPDLHSELNLSSLELGDSALYFCASSASSGGRWNEQFFGPGTRLTVL.